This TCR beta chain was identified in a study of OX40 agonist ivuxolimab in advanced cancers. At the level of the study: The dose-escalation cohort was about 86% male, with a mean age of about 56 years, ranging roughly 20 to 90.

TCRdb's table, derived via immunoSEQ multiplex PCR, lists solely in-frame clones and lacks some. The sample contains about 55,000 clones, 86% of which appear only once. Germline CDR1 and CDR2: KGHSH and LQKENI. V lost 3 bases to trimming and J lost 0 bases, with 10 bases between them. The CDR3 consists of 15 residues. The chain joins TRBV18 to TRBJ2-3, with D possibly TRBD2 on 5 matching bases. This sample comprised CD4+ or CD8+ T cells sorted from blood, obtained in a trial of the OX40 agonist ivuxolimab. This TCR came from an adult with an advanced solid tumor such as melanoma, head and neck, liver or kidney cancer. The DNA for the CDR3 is TGTGCCAGCTCACCTACGACTATTAGCACAGATACGCAGTATTTT. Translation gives CASSPTTISTDTQYF.